The 3 T cell receptor beta chains below all came from one sample that was sequenced in a study of yellow fever vaccine responses in identical twins. Each CDR3 protein gets one entry after TCRdb re-called the RT-PCR reads with MiXCR. There are 6,000 or so distinct CDR3 sequences in the sample; approximately 80% occur only once, and about 2.8% lies in the top ten. Sequencing was performed on T cells from blood (PBMCs), unsorted or a sorted subset (not recorded which), taken before or after yellow fever vaccination (not recorded which). These TCRs come from a woman aged 18-29 years who received the yellow fever vaccine.

This chain joins TRBV15 and TRBJ1-1; D unresolved. The length of the CDR3 is 14 residues. Germline V gene lookup returns CDR1 LNHNV and CDR2 YYDKDF (reference sequence). The V end lost 0 bases, the J end lost 5 bases, and 10 bases lay between the germline ends. In nucleotides, the CDR3 is TGTGCCACCAGCAGAGATGTCAGCGAAACTGAAGCTTTCTTT. It codes for CATSRDVSETEAFF.

The gene calls are TRBV4-1 and TRBJ2-7; D remains ambiguous. This CDR3 has 14 residues. Germline V gives CDR1 MGHRA, CDR2 YSYEKL. Trimming removed 0 bases at V and 3 bases at J, with 9 bases between. The CDR3 loop reads CASSQDSNNYEQYF. CDR3 in DNA: TGCGCCAGCAGCCAAGATTCAAACAACTACGAGCAGTACTTC.

V usage is TRBV5-6 and J usage is TRBJ1-1, with no clear D. This CDR3 is 15 amino acids long. CDR1 is SGHDT, CDR2 YYEEEE, per germline. Trimming removed 0 bases from V and 0 bases from J, with 9 bases in between. The DNA for the CDR3 is TGTGCCAGCAGCTTGGTCGCGGTCCTGAACACTGAAGCTTTCTTT. Translated: CASSLVAVLNTEAFF.